This T cell receptor (beta chain) came from a study of shared clonotypes between healthy human individuals. CD45RO-negative, CCR7-selected cells formed the naive CD8 fraction, which excluded terminally differentiated effector memory CD45RA+ cells. Adults of Caucasian background living in Nashville, Tennessee made up all donors. Assay execution proceeded at the deep level. Some 28,000 T cell genomes (about 0.2 ug DNA) went into each sorted-subset replicate. Per the authors' pipeline: ImmunoSEQ yielded junction-only sequences lacking quality scores, so filtering differed. Method: immunoSEQ multiplex PCR; TCRdb's copy keeps in-frame clones and lacks some. The V and J calls and clone size were taken over from that table, and D and trimming were inferred from the DNA. The table includes around 2,100,000 clones, less than 95% detected once. V lost 3 bases, J lost 5 bases, and 11 bases lay in between. This CDR3 has 13 amino acids. The V gene's germline CDR1 is LGHNA and CDR2 YSLEER.

This TCR came from a man between 18 and 35 years old in good health. The rearrangement links TRBV4-3 to TRBJ2-7; D perhaps matches TRBD2 (5 bases). Sequencing was done on a sample of naive CD8+ T cells sorted from blood. Here the CDR3 reads CASSHEGSHEQYF. In DNA form, the CDR3 reads TGCGCCAGCAGCCATGAGGGTTCCCACGAGCAGTACTTC.